Sequencing of this T cell receptor beta chain was carried out in a study of T cell responses to AZD1222 COVID-19 vaccine. Findings and limits, study-wide: Sampling that yielded the repertoires occurred only after the peak T cell response. Spike-specific TCR breadth and depth went up after people got two AZD1222 doses.

Regarding this clone: Its antigen is currently unknown.

Analyses pooled second doses at about 4 or about 12 weeks. Measured with immunoSEQ multiplex PCR; TCRdb has only the in-frame clones, and not every one. The table lists 160,000 or so clones, around 90% of them singletons. This sample comprised peripheral blood, obtained 28 days after the second AZD1222 dose. The receptor was isolated from an adult who received the AZD1222 COVID-19 vaccine.

The CDR3 region is CASSLGSLNTEAFF. Here the CDR3 DNA reads TGTGCCAGCAGCTTAGGCAGCCTTAACACTGAAGCTTTCTTT. The rearrangement joins TRBV7-9 to TRBJ1-1; D unresolved. CDR3 length: 14 amino acids. With 1 base removed from V and 2 bases from J, the gap between germline ends came to 8 bases. Per germline, CDR1 SEHNR and CDR2 FQNEAQ (reference sequence).